This T cell receptor (beta chain) was documented in a study of cytomegalovirus exposure and HLA in healthy donors. Study results and caveats: Earlier findings revealed that most TCR beta V segments proved productive either about 87% or about 30% of the time. Exclusion as indistinguishable affected some V segments, including TRBV6-2 and TRBV6-3. What TCR beta sequences reportedly achieved was accurate prediction of HLA-A and HLA-B alleles in most subjects.

This clone was observed a few times. The antigen remains unidentified. Vbeta (60) and Jbeta (13) primers were used in the PCR. TCRdb keeps only in-frame clones here, not all; method: immunoSEQ multiplex PCR. The sample lists 150,000 to 200,000 clones, 65% to 85% seen once, with about 3% in the top ten. The CDR3 totals 13 residues. V was shortened by 9 bases and J by 0 bases, with 8 bases between the two germline ends. Germline CDR1 and CDR2: LGHNT and FRNRAP. This receptor was taken from a female donor in good health and CMV-seronegative. V is TRBV12-5 and J is TRBJ1-4, with unresolved D. The sequenced material came from PBMCs. This chain's CDR3 is CASSGSTNEKLFF. The DNA of the CDR3 is TGTGCTAGCTCCGGGTCAACTAATGAAAAACTGTTTTTT.